The present entry profiles one TCR beta chain with its context. It lacks a known antigen. The germline V gene gives CDR1 as SGHTA and CDR2 as FQGNSA. The CDR3 covers 14 residues, taking in both the cysteine and the phenylalanine. DNA is not on record. The record originates from a study of CXCR3-negative and CXCR3-positive naive CD8 T cells (dated by TCRdb to between 2019 and 2020). Study-level background: About 150 million TRB reads were obtained in total, roughly 1.5 +/- 0.3 million reads per library. The TRBV-TRBJ cluster analysis covered naive subsets from a handful of donors and memory cells from 3 donors. Data from around 11 donors, pooled across two independent experiments, went into the diversity and physicochemical repertoire analyses.

Each CD8+ T cell subset was flow-sorted in triplicate, and some 310,000 cells per subset were placed directly into RLT lysis buffer. To exclude memory contaminants, naive CD8+ T cells were stringently defined as CD45RO-CCR7+CD27+CD95-. Standard density gradient centrifugation was used to isolate peripheral blood mononuclear cells from buffy coats. Naive CXCR3-negative and CXCR3-positive CD8+ T cells were flow-sorted using a FACSAria III. Total RNA was extracted from sorted cells using an RNeasy Mini Kit. Results and caveats for the whole study, not just this receptor: Freshly isolated PBMCs were used for most assays because CXCR3 expression went down partially after cryopreservation. TRB CDR3s from CXCR3-positive naive cells showed higher hydrophobicity (lower Kidera factor 4), lower energy, and higher strength and volume indices than CXCR3-negative naive cells. Comparably high repertoire diversity was found in both naive subsets, whereas much lower repertoire diversity was found in memory CD8+ T cells. Surface CD5, linked to self-reactivity in mice, was comparable between naive subsets; TCR interaction strength was therefore also inferred from TRB CDR3 physicochemical properties. Within the same donor, TRBV-TRBJ usage looked similar between naive CXCR3-negative and CXCR3-positive cells, but memory cells had distinct patterns.

TCRdb shows the sequencer as NextSeq 550. The Human TCR Profiling Kit (MiLaboratory) was used to prepare UMI-labeled 5' RACE TRB cDNA libraries. The full amount of extracted RNA was used for cDNA synthesis, and the full amount of resulting cDNA was used for PCR amplification. Libraries were prepared in parallel using an identical number of PCR cycles. In the source study's methods: With a minimum of two reads required per UMI, MIGEC and MiXCR pulled out about 49,000 +/- 11,000 unique UMI-labeled TRB cDNA molecules from each library. Each library averaged around 40,000 +/- 10,000 functional in-frame TRB CDR3 nucleotide clonotypes without stop codons. After downsampling to 5000 UMI-labeled TRB molecules per sample, diversity metrics such as normalized Shannon-Wiener and Chao1 were calculated in VDJtools. VDJtools computed clonotype-size-weighted physicochemical properties of the central five CDR3 residues: interaction energy, strength, volume and Kidera factor 4. The reads were reprocessed in TCRdb, with one entry per CDR3 protein sequence and no accompanying DNA. In this record, the V and J calls reflect TCRdb's handling and not the investigators' own analysis. This specimen's table enumerates about 120,000 distinct CDR3 sequences. Of the sample, approximately 0.36% falls within the top ten clones.

The rearrangement joined TRBV7-2 to TRBJ2-3. This receptor was identified in a human donor in good health. Some clones in this sample may be carry-over from other donors' samples. The source material was naive CXCR3+ CD8+ T cells from blood. The sample's cell subset or site, from its label and the paper: CD45RO-CCR7+CD27+CD95- naive CD8+ T cells expressing CXCR3 (TNR3+). The CDR3 loop reads CASSSVSAADTQYF.